What follows are 8 T cell receptor beta chains derived from one specimen sequenced in a study of blood T cells in healthy people across ages. A second PCR, run for about 7 to 11 cycles, used a sample-barcoded 5' primer plus a J-beta primer mix. One entry per CDR3 protein, called by TCRdb with MiXCR from the 5' RACE reads. This sample yields about 1 million distinct CDR3 sequences, of which 40% to 50% are seen a single time; over 15% belongs to the top ten. Sequenced: blood. The origin of the receptors is a woman aged 55 to 70 in good health.

The chain employs TRBV27 and TRBJ2-5; TRBD1 matches 11 bases. CDR1 and CDR2 (germline): MNHEY, SMNVEV (reference sequence). V shed 5 bases, J shed 5 bases, and the junction held 7 bases outside the gene matches. The CDR3 is 15 residues long. The CDR3 sequence is CASSGRTGGVETQYF. CDR3 bases: TGTGCCAGCAGTGGCAGGACAGGGGGCGTCGAGACCCAGTACTTC.

This clonotype was picked up a small number of times. The V gene is TRBV4-1, the J gene TRBJ2-7; 14 bases map to TRBD2. This CDR3 is built from 18 residues. The germline V gene encodes CDR1 MGHRA and CDR2 YSYEKL. Trimming took 4 bases from V and 6 from J; bases not matched to a gene: 14. The CDR3 sequence: CASSPRLAGGPRDREQYF. The CDR3 DNA reads as TGCGCCAGCAGCCCTCGACTAGCGGGAGGGCCGCGAGACCGCGAGCAGTACTTC.

This chain connects TRBV20-1 to TRBJ1-1; 10 bases match TRBD1. The germline gives CDR1 DFQATT, CDR2 SNEGSKA (reference sequence). Trimming took 5 bases from V and 4 from J; bases not matched to a gene: 10. The CDR3 runs 15 residues. The CDR3 region is CSAPGQGDCFTEAFF. Here the CDR3 DNA reads TGCAGTGCTCCCGGACAGGGGGATTGTTTCACTGAAGCTTTCTTT.

As for this clonotype: Relative to the germline gene, one junction end is altered; a read error may explain this. This chain joins TRBV20-1 and TRBJ2-5; D gene unclear. Germline loops: CDR1 DFQATT, CDR2 SNEGSKA (reference sequence). This CDR3 is 15 amino acids long. CDR3 DNA sequence: TGCAGTGCTGGAGATCTGGGTAGCTCCCAAGAGACCCAGTACTTC. This encodes CSAGDLGSSQETQYF.

The rearrangement joins TRBV9 to TRBJ2-3; D is ambiguous. The V end lost 0 bases, the J end lost 5 bases, and 10 bases lay between the germline ends. This CDR3 has 14 residues. Germline CDR1 and CDR2: SGDLS and YYNGEE. The DNA for the CDR3 is TGTGCCAGCAGCGTAGGGGTAGAGGTAGATACGCAGTATTTT. It codes for CASSVGVEVDTQYF.

The genes are TRBV5-1 and TRBJ2-5; D is ambiguous. Per germline, CDR1 SGHRS and CDR2 YFSETQ. CDR3 length: 15 amino acids. The V and J ends lost 4 bases and 4 bases respectively, with 17 bases between them. CDR3 DNA: TGCGCCAGCAGCCCCCGGGTTGGGCTACGAGAGACCCAGTACTTC. Protein product: CASSPRVGLRETQYF.

The gene calls are TRBV12-3 or TRBV12-4 and TRBJ1-5; a weak D match, TRBD1 (5 bases). The CDR3 has 12 residues. V was shortened by 7 bases and J by 7 bases, with 11 bases between the two germline ends. The CDR3 sequence: CASNMGGQPQHF. The DNA of the CDR3 is TGTGCCAGCAACATGGGGGGGCAGCCCCAGCATTTT.

This chain uses TRBV6-5 with TRBJ2-7; 7 nucleotides match TRBD2. Germline values: CDR1 MNHEY, CDR2 SVGAGI. V lost 0 bases to trimming and J lost 12 bases; unmatched junction nucleotides: 23. The CDR3 runs to 18 residues. CDR3 nucleotides: TGTGCCAGCAGTTACTCGCGGGAGTCAAGAGTGTACCAAGAGACCCGGTACTTC. It is translated as CASSYSRESRVYQETRYF.